The 22 T cell receptor beta chains below come from one sample, sequenced in a study of chemoradiotherapy in HPV16-positive cancers. Some clones are missing from TCRdb's copy, which holds only in-frame ones; the method was immunoSEQ multiplex PCR. The sample has 8,000 to 9,500 clones, 70% seen once; the top ten hold over 9%. Here the sequenced sample was tumor tissue, taken from a patient who underwent chemoradiotherapy. These receptors were collected from a human donor with HPV-associated anogenital cancer.

The chain recombines TRBV30 with TRBJ1-4; possibly TRBD1 for D (5 bases). Germline CDR1 reads GTSNPN; CDR2 reads SVGIG (reference sequence). Trimming took 2 bases from V and 5 from J, leaving 15 bases between them. The CDR3 has 15 residues. CDR3 sequence (DNA): TGTGCCTGGAGTCGCGGGACGGCGGGGAATGAAAAACTGTTTTTT. This sequence encodes CAWSRGTAGNEKLFF.

Here the CDR3 reads CASSEGLTGSKYEQYF. The CDR3 bases are TGTGCCAGCAGTGAAGGGTTGACAGGGTCAAAATACGAGCAGTACTTC. The chain combines TRBV6-1 with TRBJ2-7; 7 nucleotides match TRBD1. V dropped 1 base and J dropped 4; count of bases not matched to a gene: 10. CDR3 length: 16 residues. The V gene's germline CDR1 is MNHNS and CDR2 SASEGT.

This chain joins TRBV20-1 and TRBJ2-7, with 7 bases aligning to TRBD1. In germline, CDR1 is DFQATT, CDR2 SNEGSKA (reference sequence). The CDR3 runs to 11 residues. V dropped 6 bases and J dropped 11; count of bases not matched to a gene: 10. The CDR3 protein is CSARQGIGKYF. Written as DNA, the CDR3 is TGCAGTGCCAGACAGGGAATAGGGAAGTACTTC.

This clone was recorded once. The CDR3 bases are TGTGCCAGTGGACCTTTTTACTTTCCCGGAAACACCATATATTTT. It specifies CASGPFYFPGNTIYF. The chain links TRBV19 to TRBJ1-3; D is unclear. Trimming removed 8 bases from V and 4 bases from J, with 18 bases in between. This CDR3 region has 15 residues. Germline V gene sequence: CDR1 LNHDA, CDR2 SQIVND (reference sequence).

This rearrangement joins TRBV20-1 to TRBJ1-1, with D uncertain. Per germline, CDR1 DFQATT and CDR2 SNEGSKA (reference sequence). V shed 2 bases and J shed 6 bases, with 7 bases lying between them. The CDR3 contains 11 residues. The CDR3 loop reads CSARRGPEAFF. CDR3 bases: TGCAGTGCTAGAAGAGGCCCTGAAGCTTTCTTT.

In this sample, this clone turned up a few times. The CDR3 loop reads CASSLTDTQYF. As DNA, the CDR3 is TGCGCCAGCAGCTTGACAGATACGCAGTATTTT. This sequence joins TRBV5-1 and TRBJ2-3, with D hard to call. Germline CDR1 and CDR2: SGHRS and YFSETQ. V gave up 1 base and J gave up 3 bases, with 0 bases separating them. CDR3 length equals 11 residues.

This clone was counted a few times. The chain carries TRBV2 and TRBJ2-7, with 7 positions matching TRBD1. Looked up from germline, CDR1 is SNHLY and CDR2 is FYNNEI. The CDR3 has 13 residues. The J segment lost 6 bases and the V segment lost 6 bases, leaving 8 bases of the junction unmatched. The CDR3 region is CASRANPGGEQYF. Written as DNA, the CDR3 is TGTGCCAGCAGGGCCAACCCAGGGGGCGAGCAGTACTTC.

The rearrangement links TRBV7-9 to TRBJ1-2; the D gene is possibly TRBD1 (6 bases). Looked up from germline, CDR1 is SEHNR and CDR2 is FQNEAQ (reference sequence). The V gene lost 5 bases and the J gene lost 0 bases, with 13 bases spanning the gap. The CDR3 has 15 amino acids. CDR3 in amino acids: CASSTRQEPNYGYTF. For the CDR3, the DNA is TGTGCCAGCAGCACCCGACAGGAGCCTAACTATGGCTACACCTTC.

This clone was recorded once. The chain joins TRBV10-3 to TRBJ1-1; D is perhaps TRBD1 (6 bases). CDR1 ENHRY and CDR2 SYGVKD come from the germline V gene. The germline V and J ends were trimmed by 8 bases and 5 bases, with 18 bases remaining between them. The CDR3 spans 14 residues. CDR3 amino acids: CAIGRGEVGTEAFF. CDR3 DNA: TGTGCCATCGGGAGGGGGGAGGTGGGAACTGAAGCTTTCTTT.

The gene calls are TRBV29-1 and TRBJ1-2; D is uncertain. Germline V gene data show CDR1 as SQVTM and CDR2 as ANQGSEA. V shed 4 bases and J shed 8 bases, with 11 bases lying between them. This CDR3 comprises 11 residues. This CDR3 is CSVVAGEGYTF. The CDR3 coding sequence is TGCAGCGTTGTGGCAGGAGAAGGCTACACCTTC. Full variable domain (missing parts from reference TRBV29-1 and TRBJ1-2): SAVISQKPSRDICQRGTSLTIQCQVDSQVTMMFWYRQQPGQSLTLIATANQGSEATYESGFVIDKFPISRPNLTFSTLTVSNMSPEDSSIYLCSVVAGEGYTFGSGTRLTVV.

The CDR3 sequence: CASSYDGTAGFKNIQYF. CDR3 bases: TGTGCCAGCAGTTACGATGGGACAGCCGGGTTTAAAAACATTCAGTACTTC. The V gene is TRBV28, the J gene TRBJ2-4, with 7 bases identical to TRBD1. The V segment lost 4 bases and the J segment 4 bases; nucleotides outside the gene matches: 13. This CDR3 comprises 17 residues. Germline CDR1 MDHEN, CDR2 SYDVKM. Full variable domain (rest looked up from reference TRBV28 and TRBJ2-4): DVKVTQSSRYLVKRTGEKVFLECVQDMDHENMFWYRQDPGLGLRLIYFSYDVKMKEKGDIPEGYSVSREKKERFSLILESASTNQTSMYLCASSYDGTAGFKNIQYFGAGTRLSVL.

This rearrangement joins TRBV6-6 to TRBJ2-7; TRBD2 matches at 7 bases. V lost 0 bases, J lost 3 bases, and 5 bases stayed unmatched. Germline V gene lookup returns CDR1 MNHNY and CDR2 SVGAGI (reference sequence). The CDR3 spans 15 residues. DNA for the CDR3: TGTGCCAGCAGTTACTCTCATGGGGGGGGCTACGAGCAGTACTTC. Translating it yields CASSYSHGGGYEQYF.

This clone was observed a few times. This sequence joins TRBV6-5 and TRBJ1-2; 7 bases are a match to TRBD1. The CDR3 loop spans 13 amino acids. The ends lost 4 bases at V and 3 bases at J; junction bases unmatched: 2. Germline V gene lookup returns CDR1 MNHEY and CDR2 SVGAGI. Here the CDR3 DNA reads TGTGCCAGCAGTTCCGACAGGGACTATGGCTACACCTTC. Translating it yields CASSSDRDYGYTF.

The chain has TRBV15 and TRBJ1-2; D unclear. V was clipped by 2 bases and J by 4 bases, with 11 bases between them. CDR3 length: 14 amino acids. Germline V gene sequence: CDR1 LNHNV, CDR2 YYDKDF (reference sequence). The CDR3 bases are TGTGCCACCAGCAGACAAGGAATTCCCTATGGCTACACCTTC. It yields the protein CATSRQGIPYGYTF.

In this sample, this clone turned up once. The genes are TRBV7-8 and TRBJ2-3; TRBD2 matches at 10 bases. Germline V gene lookup returns CDR1 SGHVS and CDR2 FQNEAQ. V lost 0 bases, J lost 5 bases, and 8 bases stayed unmatched. This CDR3 has 17 amino acids. CDR3 amino acids: CASSLAASGRARDTQYF. In nucleotides, the CDR3 is TGTGCCAGCAGCTTAGCCGCCAGCGGGAGGGCCAGAGATACGCAGTATTTT. Complete variable domain (other parts from reference TRBV7-8 and TRBJ2-3): GAGVSQSPRYKVAKRGQDVALRCDPISGHVSLFWYQQALGQGPEFLTYFQNEAQLDKSGLPSDRFFAERPEGSVSTLKIQRTQQEDSAVYLCASSLAASGRARDTQYFGPGTRLTVL.

This clone was picked up a small number of times. The rearrangement uses TRBV5-5 and TRBJ2-1; 7 bases match TRBD2. The CDR3 length is 14 residues. V lost 2 bases to trimming and J lost 6 bases; unmatched junction nucleotides: 5. Germline CDR1 reads SGHKS; CDR2 reads YYEKEE (reference sequence). The CDR3 DNA reads as TGTGCCAGCAGCTTCGTCCTAGCGGTCAATGAGCAGTTCTTC. It yields the protein CASSFVLAVNEQFF.

This clone was detected only a few times. J is TRBJ2-7 and V is TRBV5-1, with no clear D. Trimming removed 0 bases from V and 5 bases from J, with 9 bases in between. Germline lookup yields CDR1 SGHRS and CDR2 YFSETQ. CDR3 size: 13 residues. This CDR3 reads CASSLVQNHEQYF. The CDR3 region has the DNA TGCGCCAGCAGCTTGGTGCAGAACCACGAGCAGTACTTC. The variable domain in full, completed from reference TRBV5-1 and TRBJ2-7, reads KAGVTQTPRYLIKTRGQQVTLSCSPISGHRSVSWYQQTPGQGLQFLFEYFSETQRNKGNFPGRFSGRQFSNSRSEMNVSTLELGDSALYLCASSLVQNHEQYFGPGTRLTVT.

This rearrangement joins TRBV5-1 to TRBJ1-1, with 9 bases fitting TRBD1. The CDR3 totals 14 residues. The junction had 6 bases not matched to a gene; V was cut back by 4 bases and J by 5 bases. CDR1 is SGHRS, CDR2 YFSETQ, per germline. The DNA of the CDR3 is TGCGCCAGCAGCCCTGGACAGGGGAGGACTGAAGCTTTCTTT. As protein: CASSPGQGRTEAFF.

This chain links TRBV2 with TRBJ1-1; a possible D gene is TRBD1 (5 bases). This CDR3 region has 11 residues. Germline CDR1 reads SNHLY; CDR2 reads FYNNEI. With 9 bases removed from V and 1 base from J, the gap between germline ends came to 6 bases. CDR3 bases: TGTGCCAGTAGGGGGAACACTGAAGCTTTCTTT. This encodes CASRGNTEAFF.

The chain couples TRBV10-1 to TRBJ2-1; possibly TRBD2 for D (5 bases). This CDR3 region has 15 residues. Germline V gene lookup returns CDR1 WNHNN and CDR2 SYGVQD (reference sequence). V lost 3 bases and J 4 bases, leaving 13 bases between the germline ends. The CDR3 DNA is TGCGCCAGCAGTGATACTCCAGAGGGATACAATGAGCAGTTCTTC. This codes for CASSDTPEGYNEQFF.

This chain connects TRBV5-1 to TRBJ2-3; perhaps TRBD2 as D (5 bases). V was pared by 1 base and J by 8 bases, with 14 bases between. CDR1 is SGHRS and CDR2 is YFSETQ in the germline V gene. CDR3 length equals 14 residues. CDR3 loop: CASSLTRSGGTQYF. CDR3 bases: TGCGCCAGCAGCTTGACTAGATCGGGCGGTACGCAGTATTTT.

V and J are TRBV6-5 and TRBJ2-7, with a weak D call TRBD1 (5 bases). V lost 6 bases and J lost 6, with 18 bases in between. The CDR3 spans 14 residues. The germline gives CDR1 MNHEY, CDR2 SVGAGI. The CDR3 coding sequence is TGTGCCAGCAGCCAAGGGGCGTCAAGGGGCGAGCAGTACTTC. Encoded protein: CASSQGASRGEQYF.